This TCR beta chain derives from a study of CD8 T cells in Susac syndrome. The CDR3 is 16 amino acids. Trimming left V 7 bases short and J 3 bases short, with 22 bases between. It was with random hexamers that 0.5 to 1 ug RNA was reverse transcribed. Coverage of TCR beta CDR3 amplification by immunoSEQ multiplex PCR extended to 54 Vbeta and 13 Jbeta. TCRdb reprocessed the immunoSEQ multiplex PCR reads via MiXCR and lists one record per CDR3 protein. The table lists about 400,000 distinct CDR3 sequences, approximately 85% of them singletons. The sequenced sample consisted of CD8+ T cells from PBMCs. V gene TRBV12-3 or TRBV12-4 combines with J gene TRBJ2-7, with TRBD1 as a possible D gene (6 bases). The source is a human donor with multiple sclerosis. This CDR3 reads CASTEEGWDTSYEQYF. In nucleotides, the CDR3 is TGTGCCAGCACCGAAGAGGGGTGGGACACAAGCTACGAGCAGTACTTC.